This T cell receptor (beta chain) derives from a study of STAT5B mutations in CD4+ large granular lymphocyte leukemia. Study in general: Anti-CD4 microbead selection came after CD8+ cell depletion in cryopreserved samples. Study-wide results and caveats: 8/27 top patient clones versus 2/35 control clones were TRBV06-family.

Only in-frame clones appear in the TCRdb table, and some are missing; sequencing was by immunoSEQ multiplex PCR. The repertoire holds about 8,000 clones, with nearly 90% as singletons. Worth noting for this clone: Its matching antigen is unknown.

There are 13 residues in the CDR3. V lost 4 bases, J lost 6 bases, and 15 bases lay in between. The germline gives CDR1 SQVTM, CDR2 ANQGSEA. V is TRBV29-1 and J is TRBJ1-2, with D tentatively TRBD1 (6 bases). Sequences were obtained from PBMCs. This clonotype originated in a woman in her 70s with CD4+ T-cell large granular lymphocyte leukemia. CDR3 region: CSVAPLGGHGYTF. As DNA, the CDR3 is TGCAGCGTTGCTCCCCTCGGGGGCCATGGCTACACCTTC.